The T cell receptor (beta chain) under discussion was sequenced for a study of regulatory T cells in long-lasting Graves disease. Time point defined: persistent/refractory GD, antithyroid drugs over 5 years with positive TRAb. PBMCs provided the RNA from which the TCR library was made. Through Arm-PCR of CDR3 regions and iRepertoire HTBI primers, TCR beta libraries were built. TCRdb itself ran the multiplex PCR reads through MiXCR, one entry per CDR3 protein. The data show a few hundred thousand distinct CDR3 sequences, 22% seen once. This clonotype has just a few counts. Trimming cost V 6 bases and J 5 bases; bases outside gene matches: 3. From germline, CDR1 is WNHNN and CDR2 SYGVQD (reference sequence). The length of the CDR3 is 12 residues.

V is TRBV10-1 and J is TRBJ2-7; 8 bases line up with TRBD1. Specimen: peripheral blood mononuclear cells (PBMCs), collected when the disease was refractory, from a patient treated with antithyroid drugs. The sequence came from a female donor with Graves disease. CDR3 region: CASRRQGNEQYF. Written as DNA, the CDR3 is TGCGCCAGCAGAAGACAGGGGAACGAGCAGTACTTC.